The 31 T cell receptor beta chains reported below all come from one sample, sequenced in a study of PD-L1 blockade in urothelial cancer. Using immunoSEQ multiplex PCR, the repertoire was profiled, and TCRdb retains in-frame clones only, with some absent. Of about 30,000 clones in the sample, roughly nine tenths were seen once. The sample's time point: peripheral blood 6 weeks after treatment start. The sample here was PBMCs, taken around atezolizumab (anti-PD-L1) treatment. All receptors derive from a man older than 75 with urothelial cancer.

The CDR3 DNA is TGTGCCAGCAGTTCCGGGACAGGGGGGCGGGAGACCCAGTACTTC. It specifies CASSSGTGGRETQYF. The V gene is TRBV27, the J gene TRBJ2-5; TRBD1 matches 11 bases. CDR1 and CDR2 from the germline V gene are MNHEY and SMNVEV (reference sequence). With V trimmed by 4 bases and J by 5 bases, 6 bases remained unmatched. The CDR3 consists of 15 residues.

The chain uses TRBV5-1 and TRBJ2-3; 10 positions agree with TRBD2. Germline CDR1 is SGHRS and CDR2 is YFSETQ. CDR3 length: 16 residues. V shed 0 bases, J shed 4 bases, and the junction held 5 bases outside the gene matches. DNA of the CDR3: TGCGCCAGCAGCTTGGGACTAGCGGGTATGTCAGATACGCAGTATTTT. Translated, it gives CASSLGLAGMSDTQYF.

The rearrangement joins TRBV11-2 to TRBJ1-4; possibly TRBD1 for D (5 bases). CDR3 size: 16 residues. The germline V gene has CDR1 SGHAT and CDR2 FQNNGV. V gave up 3 bases and J gave up 0 bases, with 11 bases separating them. In DNA form, the CDR3 reads TGTGCCAGCAGCTTTAGGGGAACTGCAACTAATGAAAAACTGTTTTTT. Amino acid sequence: CASSFRGTATNEKLFF.

This clone has only a few counts. The chain employs TRBV5-6 and TRBJ2-1; 13 nucleotides align to TRBD2. The CDR3 covers 17 residues. V dropped 5 bases and J dropped 0; count of bases not matched to a gene: 5. Looked up from germline, CDR1 is SGHDT and CDR2 is YYEEEE. Here the CDR3 reads CASSWGLAGSSYNEQFF. The CDR3 DNA is TGTGCCAGCAGTTGGGGACTAGCGGGAAGCTCCTACAATGAGCAGTTCTTC. Supplemented by reference TRBV5-6 and TRBJ2-1, the full variable domain reads DAGVTQSPTHLIKTRGQQVTLRCSPKSGHDTVSWYQQALGQGPQFIFQYYEEEERQRGNFPDRFSGHQFPNYSSELNVNALLLGDSALYLCASSWGLAGSSYNEQFFGPGTRLTVL.

The chain links TRBV27 to TRBJ2-7; D is perhaps TRBD2 (6 bases). This CDR3 spans 13 amino acids. With 3 bases removed from V and 3 bases from J, the gap between germline ends came to 9 bases. Germline V gene lookup returns CDR1 MNHEY and CDR2 SMNVEV (reference sequence). In DNA form, the CDR3 reads TGTGCCAGCAGTTTCCTTAGCGGCTACGAGCAGTACTTC. This encodes CASSFLSGYEQYF.

The chain joins TRBV5-1 to TRBJ2-7; 7 positions agree with TRBD2. The ends lost 0 bases at V and 7 bases at J; junction bases unmatched: 10. Germline CDR1 is SGHRS and CDR2 is YFSETQ. This CDR3 contains 15 residues. The DNA of the CDR3 is TGCGCCAGCAGCTTGGTGGCGGAGCTCGGGGGGGAGCAGTACTTC. Translating gives CASSLVAELGGEQYF.

This chain links TRBV4-1 with TRBJ2-1, with 12 bases aligning to TRBD1. CDR3 length: 16 residues. J gave up 8 bases and V 3 bases, and 8 bases lay outside the gene matches. Germline CDR1 reads MGHRA; CDR2 reads YSYEKL. The CDR3 bases are TGCGCCAGCAGCCAGATCTCAGGGACAGGGGGCGATGAGCAGTTCTTC. Its translation is CASSQISGTGGDEQFF.

J is TRBJ2-3 and V is TRBV20-1; D might be TRBD1 (6 bases). The length of the CDR3 is 11 residues. Germline CDR1 DFQATT, CDR2 SNEGSKA (reference sequence). V lost 6 bases to trimming and J lost 5 bases, with 9 bases between them. The CDR3: CSAQQGDTQYF. The CDR3, as DNA: TGCAGTGCCCAACAGGGAGATACGCAGTATTTT.

The CDR3 sequence: CASSPGGGDYGYTF. The CDR3 DNA is TGCGCCAGCAGCCCCGGGGGAGGGGACTATGGCTACACCTTC. This chain joins TRBV5-1 and TRBJ1-2; D is perhaps TRBD1 (5 bases). This CDR3 region has 14 residues. Deletions cut 4 bases from V and 3 bases from J, with 13 bases between. CDR1 is SGHRS and CDR2 is YFSETQ in the germline V gene.

The sample holds one count of this clone. The chain carries TRBV28 and TRBJ2-7; 8 nucleotides line up with TRBD1. J was trimmed by 5 bases and V by 3 bases; bases with no gene match: 9. Per germline, CDR1 MDHEN and CDR2 SYDVKM. This CDR3 contains 15 residues. CDR3 in amino acids: CASSFSRGRRNEQYF. The CDR3 DNA reads TGTGCCAGCAGTTTTTCCAGGGGGCGAAGAAACGAGCAGTACTTC.

CDR3 bases: TGTGCCGCCCGGCCGGGGGAGAGGGTCATTGGGGCCAACGTCCTGACTTTC. Protein sequence: CAARPGERVIGANVLTF. The chain links TRBV27 to TRBJ2-6, with D possibly matching TRBD2 (6 bases). The CDR3 has 17 residues. The V gene lost 11 bases and the J gene lost 3 bases, with 23 bases spanning the gap. Germline V gene sequence: CDR1 MNHEY, CDR2 SMNVEV (reference sequence).

This clone has just one count. The J gene is TRBJ2-2, the V gene TRBV7-2; TRBD2 aligns across 10 bases. CDR3 length: 17 amino acids. CDR1 SGHTA and CDR2 FQGNSA come from the germline V gene. The V gene end was trimmed by 1 base and the J gene end by 6 bases; junction bases not matched to a gene: 8. The chain's CDR3 is CASSLGGASGSSGELFF. DNA of the CDR3: TGTGCCAGCAGCTTAGGTGGGGCTAGCGGGAGTTCCGGGGAGCTGTTTTTT.

This chain joins TRBV6-5 and TRBJ1-2; 8 bases line up with TRBD1. The CDR3 runs to 14 residues. The germline CDR1 and CDR2 sequences are MNHEY and SVGAGI. V shed 5 bases, J shed 8 bases, and the junction held 10 bases outside the gene matches. CDR3 sequence (DNA): TGTGCCAGCAGTGAAACCGGACAGGGTTGGGGCTACACCTTC. Translating it yields CASSETGQGWGYTF.

The rearrangement uses TRBV7-9 and TRBJ2-1; 8 positions agree with TRBD1. This CDR3 is built from 12 residues. The germline CDR1 and CDR2 sequences are SEHNR and FQNEAQ (reference sequence). Trimming removed 5 bases from V and 13 bases from J; junction bases left unmatched: 7. For the CDR3, the DNA is TGTGCCAGCAGCGCCGACAGGGGACTCCAGTTCTTC. Translated: CASSADRGLQFF.

This clone was seen only once. V gene TRBV28 combines with J gene TRBJ2-5; possible D gene TRBD1, 5 bases. The germline CDR1 and CDR2 sequences are MDHEN and SYDVKM. V lost 3 bases and J 5 bases, leaving 16 bases between the germline ends. There are 15 residues in the CDR3. The CDR3 DNA reads as TGTGCCAGCAGTTTCGGTCAGGGTGGGGTCGAGACCCAGTACTTC. This sequence encodes CASSFGQGGVETQYF.

The rearrangement uses TRBV2 and TRBJ2-3; D not certain. CDR1 is SNHLY, CDR2 FYNNEI, per germline. The CDR3 runs to 11 residues. Trimming left V 2 bases short and J 6 bases short, with 3 bases between. CDR3 protein: CASSESDTQYF. The CDR3 nucleotides are TGTGCCAGCAGTGAATCTGATACGCAGTATTTT.

The chain joins TRBV6-1 to TRBJ1-4; 7 positions match TRBD1. Germline V lookup: CDR1 MNHNS, CDR2 SASEGT. This CDR3 spans 14 amino acids. The trim removed 10 bases at V and 2 bases at J, leaving 7 bases unmatched. In nucleotides, the CDR3 is TGTGCCACCGGAACAGGGGCGACTAATGAAAAACTGTTTTTT. Amino acid sequence: CATGTGATNEKLFF.

V is TRBV5-4 and J is TRBJ2-7; 7 bases are a match to TRBD2. CDR3 length equals 16 residues. The germline CDR1 and CDR2 sequences are SGHNT and YYREEE (reference sequence). Trimming at V came to 5 bases and at J to 0 bases, leaving 11 bases not matched to a gene. The CDR3 region is CASSWDLAASSYEQYF. In nucleotides, the CDR3 is TGTGCCAGCAGTTGGGACCTAGCGGCAAGCTCCTACGAGCAGTACTTC.

The V gene is TRBV11-3, the J gene TRBJ2-1, with D maybe TRBD2 (6 bases). Germline loops: CDR1 SGHNT, CDR2 YENEEA. Deletions cut 5 bases from V and 9 bases from J, with 20 bases between. The CDR3 extends over 15 amino acids. This CDR3 reads CASSQSSGSSTEQFF. Here the CDR3 DNA reads TGTGCCAGCAGCCAATCCTCCGGGAGTAGCACTGAGCAGTTCTTC.

This clone was observed a handful of times. The J gene is TRBJ2-1, the V gene TRBV2, with a possible D match to TRBD1 (5 bases). CDR3 length: 14 amino acids. Germline values: CDR1 SNHLY, CDR2 FYNNEI. V was pared by 7 bases and J by 8 bases, with 18 bases between. In DNA, the CDR3 is TGTGCCAGCAAACGTTCTTTCATACAGGATGAGCAGTTCTTC. Its translation: CASKRSFIQDEQFF.

The V call is TRBV29-1, the J call TRBJ1-2; TRBD1 might be the D (5 bases). The CDR3 contains 13 residues. Germline values: CDR1 SQVTM, CDR2 ANQGSEA. The ends were cut back, 6 bases at V and 2 bases at J, with 13 bases in the middle. CDR3 nucleotides: TGCAGCGTAACAGGAAGCCCCAACTATGGCTACACCTTC. Residues: CSVTGSPNYGYTF.

The chain employs TRBV14 and TRBJ2-1; 7 bases agree with TRBD2. From germline, CDR1 is SGHDN and CDR2 FVKESK. The CDR3 has 17 amino acids. Trimming at V came to 6 bases and at J to 0 bases, leaving 11 bases not matched to a gene. CDR3 nucleotide sequence: TGTGCCAGCAGTCAAAGCGGGGCCCTAAGCTCCTACAATGAGCAGTTCTTC. It specifies CASSQSGALSSYNEQFF.

V is TRBV9 and J is TRBJ2-3; 8 bases line up with TRBD2. The CDR3 consists of 15 residues. J gave up 0 bases and V 0 bases, and 0 bases lay outside the gene matches. Germline CDR1 SGDLS, CDR2 YYNGEE. Here the CDR3 reads CASSVAGGSTDTQYF. DNA for the CDR3: TGTGCCAGCAGCGTAGCGGGAGGGAGCACAGATACGCAGTATTTT.

The chain is built from TRBV7-2 and TRBJ2-5; 7 bases fit TRBD1. Trimming at V came to 6 bases and at J to 0 bases, leaving 4 bases not matched to a gene. CDR1 is SGHTA, CDR2 FQGNSA, per germline. This CDR3 spans 14 amino acids. This CDR3 reads CASRAGTDQETQYF. The CDR3 nucleotides read TGTGCCAGCAGAGCCGGGACAGACCAAGAGACCCAGTACTTC.

V is TRBV5-1 and J is TRBJ2-5; D remains ambiguous. Trimming removed 2 bases from V and 5 bases from J, with 16 bases in between. CDR1 SGHRS and CDR2 YFSETQ come from the germline V gene. The CDR3 is made up of 15 amino acids. CDR3 nucleotide sequence: TGCGCCAGCAGCTTATCAAGCCGTCCGGAGGAGACCCAGTACTTC. Translating gives CASSLSSRPEETQYF.

The chain joins TRBV4-3 to TRBJ2-1; TRBD2 matches 7 bases. Unmatched junction bases numbered 5, after V lost 2 bases and J lost 7 bases. The germline CDR1 and CDR2 sequences are LGHNA and YSLEER. This CDR3 is 14 amino acids long. CDR3 sequence reads: CASSQWGGSNEQFF. The CDR3 DNA is TGCGCCAGCAGCCAATGGGGAGGGTCGAATGAGCAGTTCTTC.

The CDR3 reads CASSETSKGYGYTF. CDR3 DNA sequence: TGTGCCAGCTCTGAGACATCGAAAGGATATGGCTACACCTTC. J is TRBJ1-2 and V is TRBV6-5; D is unclear. The V gene's germline CDR1 is MNHEY and CDR2 SVGAGI. CDR3 length equals 14 residues. Trimming removed 8 bases at V and 5 bases at J, with 18 bases between.

The chain has TRBV2 and TRBJ2-5; 8 bases match TRBD2. Unmatched junction bases numbered 9, after V lost 10 bases and J lost 2 bases. Germline lookup yields CDR1 SNHLY and CDR2 FYNNEI. The CDR3 runs to 14 residues. The CDR3 reads CATEREIGQETQYF. The CDR3, as DNA: TGTGCCACAGAGCGGGAGATAGGGCAAGAGACCCAGTACTTC.

Comments on this clone: In the same sample, other DNA sequences code for this CDR3. V and J are TRBV5-6 and TRBJ2-2, with D tentatively TRBD1 (6 bases). V lost 5 bases, J lost 0 bases, and 14 bases lay in between. This CDR3 has 16 amino acids. CDR1 and CDR2 (germline): SGHDT, YYEEEE. This CDR3 reads CASRDTGLANTGELFF. In nucleotides, the CDR3 is TGTGCCAGCAGGGATACAGGGTTGGCGAACACCGGGGAGCTGTTTTTT.

V usage is TRBV7-8 and J usage is TRBJ1-4, with 7 bases aligning to TRBD1. The J segment lost 3 bases and the V segment lost 10 bases, leaving 11 bases of the junction unmatched. The germline gives CDR1 SGHVS, CDR2 FQNEAQ. This CDR3 is built from 15 residues. CDR3 region: CATSRAGGANEKLFF. CDR3 coding DNA: TGTGCCACGAGTAGGGCAGGGGGAGCTAATGAAAAACTGTTTTTT.

The V call is TRBV2, the J call TRBJ1-2; D gene unclear. The CDR3 loop spans 13 amino acids. V lost 4 bases and J 6 bases, leaving 12 bases between the germline ends. CDR1 SNHLY and CDR2 FYNNEI come from the germline V gene. Here the CDR3 reads CASSGSRRHGYTF. The CDR3, as DNA: TGTGCCAGCAGTGGATCGAGGAGGCATGGCTACACCTTC.